Below, 26 T cell receptor beta chains from the same sample are listed, as sequenced in a study of blood T cell repertoires in COVID-19. Using immunoSEQ multiplex PCR, the repertoire was profiled, and TCRdb retains in-frame clones only, with some absent. This table has fewer than 250,000 clones, around 83% appearing once. The sample was peripheral blood. All receptors come from a woman between 45 and 65 years old with acute or convalescent COVID-19.

The chain recombines TRBV28 with TRBJ2-1; D possibly corresponds to TRBD2 (5 bases). The CDR3 extends over 14 amino acids. The germline CDR1 and CDR2 sequences are MDHEN and SYDVKM. V lost 5 bases and J lost 3, with 11 bases in between. The CDR3 nucleotides read TGTGCCAGCAGTGGGAGAGTAGGCTACAATGAGCAGTTCTTC. As protein: CASSGRVGYNEQFF.

As concerns this clone: It is likely a read error, because the conserved phenylalanine at the end of the CDR3 is missing. This chain links TRBV5-1 with TRBJ2-7; TRBD1 aligns across 9 bases. V lost 3 bases and J lost 3; bases outside the gene matches: 7. The CDR3 extends over 15 amino acids. Per the germline V gene, CDR1 is SGHRS and CDR2 is YFSETQ. The CDR3 loop is CASSSRTGALYEQYL. In nucleotides, the CDR3 is TGCGCCAGCAGCTCCCGGACAGGGGCGCTCTACGAGCAGTACCTC.

The CDR3 reads CSVTLAGEGNEQFF. Written as DNA, the CDR3 is TGCAGCGTGACCCTAGCGGGAGAGGGCAATGAGCAGTTCTTC. The chain combines TRBV29-1 with TRBJ2-1; the match to TRBD2 covers 10 bases. This CDR3 has 14 residues. V was pared by 6 bases and J by 6 bases, with 8 bases of the junction left unmatched. Germline assignment: CDR1 SQVTM and CDR2 ANQGSEA.

The chain is built from TRBV5-1 and TRBJ2-1; 14 bases are shared with TRBD2. V shed 3 bases, J shed 1 base, and the junction held 0 bases outside the gene matches. The CDR3 totals 16 residues. CDR1 SGHRS and CDR2 YFSETQ come from the germline V gene. DNA for the CDR3: TGCGCCAGCAGCTGGACTAGCGGGAGGTCCTACAATGAGCAGTTCTTC. This codes for CASSWTSGRSYNEQFF.

The V call is TRBV2, the J call TRBJ2-4; D is ambiguous. The CDR3 is 14 amino acids. V was trimmed by 6 bases and J by 0 bases, leaving 9 bases between them. Germline values: CDR1 SNHLY, CDR2 FYNNEI. The CDR3 sequence is CASSRDLAKNIQYF. In DNA form, the CDR3 reads TGTGCCAGCAGCCGAGATCTAGCCAAAAACATTCAGTACTTC.

V is TRBV5-4 and J is TRBJ1-6; the match to TRBD1 covers 11 bases. V trimming: 1 base; J trimming: 8 bases; junction bases outside the gene matches: 2. Germline CDR1 SGHNT, CDR2 YYREEE (reference sequence). There are 15 residues in the CDR3. As DNA, the CDR3 is TGTGCCAGCAGCTTGAGGGGACAGGGGGATTCACCCCTCCACTTT. Translated: CASSLRGQGDSPLHF.

V and J are TRBV6-5 and TRBJ1-2; possibly TRBD1 for D (6 bases). The CDR3 is 15 residues long. CDR1 and CDR2 from the germline V gene are MNHEY and SVGAGI. V was cut by 5 bases and J by 0 bases, with 13 bases left in between. For the CDR3, the DNA is TGTGCCAGCAGTAACCCGACAGGAGCTAACTATGGCTACACCTTC. This sequence encodes CASSNPTGANYGYTF.

This chain links TRBV9 with TRBJ1-2; D remains ambiguous. Trimming removed 5 bases at V and 2 bases at J, with 10 bases between. Germline V gene data show CDR1 as SGDLS and CDR2 as YYNGEE. The CDR3 covers 13 residues. The CDR3 loop is CASRAGYNYGYTF. The CDR3, as DNA: TGTGCCAGCAGGGCAGGATACAACTATGGCTACACCTTC.

The J gene is TRBJ2-3, the V gene TRBV28, with a possible D match to TRBD1 (6 bases). This CDR3 contains 17 residues. CDR1 and CDR2 from the germline V gene are MDHEN and SYDVKM. V was pared by 1 base and J by 1 base, with 15 bases between. The CDR3 here is CASSLLTGSSRTDTQYF. CDR3 DNA: TGTGCCAGCAGTTTATTGACAGGCTCTTCCCGCACAGATACGCAGTATTTT.

The chain carries TRBV24-1 and TRBJ1-4, with 7 bases matching TRBD1. The germline V gene has CDR1 KGHDR and CDR2 SFDVKD. The CDR3 length is 15 residues. V was clipped by 4 bases and J by 3 bases; unmatched bases: 4. For the CDR3, the DNA is TGTGCCACCAGTGACCACAGGGGCTCTAATGAAAAACTGTTTTTT. It encodes CATSDHRGSNEKLFF.

The rearrangement uses TRBV6-5 and TRBJ2-7; TRBD1 agrees at 10 bases. In germline, CDR1 is MNHEY, CDR2 SVGAGI. After removal of 5 bases from V and 7 bases from J, the junction contained 11 bases not matched to a gene. The CDR3 totals 15 residues. As DNA, the CDR3 is TGTGCCAGCAGTCCCCGGGACAGGGGCACTCGGGAGCAGTACTTC. This translates into CASSPRDRGTREQYF.

This chain joins TRBV5-1 and TRBJ2-1; 10 nucleotides line up with TRBD2. CDR3 size: 16 residues. The germline CDR1 and CDR2 sequences are SGHRS and YFSETQ. The trim removed 4 bases at V and 6 bases at J, leaving 10 bases unmatched. The CDR3, as DNA: TGCGCCAGCAGCCGATTAGCGGGAGGCCGCCCCAATGAGCAGTTCTTC. It specifies CASSRLAGGRPNEQFF.

The sample holds one count of this clone. This rearrangement joins TRBV13 to TRBJ2-1; perhaps TRBD1 as D (5 bases). The V end lost 5 bases, the J end lost 4 bases, and 15 bases lay between the germline ends. The CDR3 totals 15 residues. CDR1 and CDR2 from the germline V gene are PRHDT and FYEKMQ (reference sequence). Here the CDR3 DNA reads TGTGCCAGCAGCCCTGGGGCAGGCCTTTACAATGAGCAGTTCTTC. Translation: CASSPGAGLYNEQFF.

This clone was picked up one time. The rearrangement links TRBV21-1 to TRBJ2-5; the tabulated D call, TRBD1, remains unverified against the DNA. TRBV21-1 counts as a pseudogene. The CDR3 contains 14 residues. CDR3 amino acids: CASVPTRKEETQYF. The CDR3 DNA sequence: TGTGCCAGCGTACCCACAAGAAAAGAAGAGACCCAGTACTTC.

The table lists this clone with a few counts. This rearrangement joins TRBV6-1 to TRBJ2-7; perhaps TRBD1 as D (6 bases). Looked up from germline, CDR1 is MNHNS and CDR2 is SASEGT. The CDR3 totals 14 residues. Trimming removed 3 bases from V and 3 bases from J, with 12 bases in between. CDR3 coding DNA: TGTGCCAGCAGTGATCGGACAGTCAACTACGAGCAGTACTTC. Residues: CASSDRTVNYEQYF.

The chain links TRBV15 to TRBJ2-1; 13 positions agree with TRBD2. The CDR3 is 15 amino acids. Germline V gene lookup returns CDR1 LNHNV and CDR2 YYDKDF (reference sequence). J lost 7 bases, V lost 5 bases, and 5 bases had no gene match. The CDR3 sequence is CATSPGLAGVNEQFF. The DNA of the CDR3 is TGTGCCACCAGCCCAGGACTAGCGGGAGTGAATGAGCAGTTCTTC. The whole variable domain, filled in from reference TRBV15 and TRBJ2-1, reads DAMVIQNPRYQVTQFGKPVTLSCSQTLNHNVMYWYQQKSSQAPKLLFHYYDKDFNNEADTPDNFQSRRPNTSFCFLDIRSPGLGDTAMYLCATSPGLAGVNEQFFGPGTRLTVL.

The V call is TRBV24-1, the J call TRBJ2-3, with 8 bases lining up with TRBD1. The CDR3 spans 17 residues. Germline V lookup: CDR1 KGHDR, CDR2 SFDVKD. Trimming removed 0 bases from V and 1 base from J; junction bases left unmatched: 5. The CDR3 here is CATSDLGDRGGTDTQYF. Written as DNA, the CDR3 is TGTGCCACCAGTGATTTGGGAGACAGGGGAGGCACAGATACGCAGTATTTT.

The rearrangement uses TRBV6-5 and TRBJ2-1; 13 nucleotides line up with TRBD2. Germline values: CDR1 MNHEY, CDR2 SVGAGI. The CDR3 loop spans 13 amino acids. Trimming removed 6 bases from V and 11 bases from J; junction bases left unmatched: 4. The chain's CDR3 is CASSGLAGDKQFF. The CDR3 bases are TGTGCCAGCAGCGGACTAGCGGGAGATAAGCAGTTCTTC.

The chain recombines TRBV18 with TRBJ1-6; no firm D call. The CDR3 contains 17 residues. CDR1 is KGHSH and CDR2 is LQKENI in the germline V gene. Trimming shortened V by 2 bases and J by 7 bases, and 18 bases separated the two germline ends. CDR3 loop: CASSPTPPHNPNSPLHF. In nucleotides, the CDR3 is TGTGCCAGCTCACCAACCCCCCCCCACAACCCCAATTCACCCCTCCACTTT.

The genes are TRBV6-6 and TRBJ2-7; 10 nucleotides match TRBD2. The junction had 5 bases not matched to a gene; V was cut back by 6 bases and J by 0 bases. CDR3 length equals 15 residues. Per germline, CDR1 MNHNY and CDR2 SVGAGI (reference sequence). CDR3: CASRLLAGSSYEQYF. CDR3 DNA: TGTGCCAGCAGGTTACTAGCGGGGAGCTCCTACGAGCAGTACTTC.

This clone was seen a handful of times. This chain joins TRBV27 and TRBJ2-1; D call uncertain. The CDR3 loop spans 13 amino acids. Germline V CDR1 and CDR2: MNHEY, SMNVEV (reference sequence). V lost 8 bases to trimming and J lost 0 bases, with 8 bases between them. The CDR3 DNA follows: TGTGCCAGCCTCGGGTACTCCTACAATGAGCAGTTCTTC. Translated: CASLGYSYNEQFF.

V usage is TRBV27 and J usage is TRBJ2-7, with 7 nucleotides matching TRBD1. This CDR3 is 15 amino acids long. Germline V CDR1 and CDR2: MNHEY, SMNVEV (reference sequence). V shed 3 bases, J shed 0 bases, and the junction held 5 bases outside the gene matches. The DNA for the CDR3 is TGTGCCAGCAGTTTCAAGACAGGGCCCTCCTACGAGCAGTACTTC. This encodes CASSFKTGPSYEQYF.

This clone was detected a few times. The gene calls are TRBV27 and TRBJ2-3; 7 bases map to TRBD2. Germline CDR1 is MNHEY and CDR2 is SMNVEV (reference sequence). CDR3 length: 15 amino acids. J gave up 2 bases and V 5 bases, and 7 bases lay outside the gene matches. In DNA, the CDR3 is TGTGCCAGCAGTACCTCTAGCGGCCACACAGATACGCAGTATTTT. It codes for CASSTSSGHTDTQYF.

V and J are TRBV11-2 and TRBJ2-1, with 12 bases matching TRBD2. The CDR3 has 15 amino acids. Unmatched junction bases numbered 2, after V lost 4 bases and J lost 4 bases. The V gene's germline CDR1 is SGHAT and CDR2 FQNNGV. Here the CDR3 DNA reads TGTGCCAGCAGCTCTGGACTAGCGGGGTACAATGAGCAGTTCTTC. Translation gives CASSSGLAGYNEQFF.

The count of this clone is one. This same CDR3 is encoded by further DNA sequences in the sample. DNA of the CDR3: TGTGCCAGCAGTTTAGCTTCCGTAAATGAGCAGTTCTTC. Residues: CASSLASVNEQFF. The chain employs TRBV12-3 or TRBV12-4 and TRBJ2-1; D remains ambiguous. The CDR3 is 13 residues long. V was shortened by 0 bases and J by 7 bases, with 7 bases between the two germline ends.

With respect to this clone: At one end, the junction sequence differs from germline, possibly due to a read error. The chain is built from TRBV7-9 and TRBJ2-5, with 9 bases fitting TRBD2. This CDR3 contains 15 residues. Per germline, CDR1 SEHNR and CDR2 FQNEAQ (reference sequence). CDR3 sequence reads: CASSLGAGGQATQYF. The DNA of the CDR3 is TGTGCCAGCAGCTTAGGGGCGGGGGGGCAAGCGACCCAGTACTTC.